These 9 T cell receptor beta chains were sequenced from one sample in a study of memory CD4+ T cells and cytomegalovirus serostatus. The sort gate was single viable CD3+CD4+CD8-CD45RO+ cells for memory CD4+ T cells. Sequenced by immunoSEQ multiplex PCR; TCRdb stores in-frame clones only, minus some. This table has roughly 86,000 clones, about 80% appearing once. Sequenced: memory CD4+ T cells from blood. These receptors came from an adult in good health and CMV-seropositive.

J is TRBJ2-5 and V is TRBV27; no clear D gene. Deletions cut 5 bases from V and 5 bases from J, with 12 bases between. Germline loops: CDR1 MNHEY, CDR2 SMNVEV (reference sequence). The CDR3 contains 13 residues. The CDR3 DNA reads as TGTGCCAGCAGTCCCACGACTCGGGAGACCCAGTACTTC. Amino acids: CASSPTTRETQYF.

V gene TRBV28 combines with J gene TRBJ1-2, with 7 positions matching TRBD1. Germline CDR1 and CDR2: MDHEN and SYDVKM. This CDR3 contains 14 residues. With 6 bases clipped from V and 3 bases from J, the junction kept 7 bases outside the gene matches. The CDR3 bases are TGTGCCAGCAGGGCGGCAGGGACAGACTATGGCTACACCTTC. Protein: CASRAAGTDYGYTF.

In this sample, this clone turned up once. The chain couples TRBV18 to TRBJ2-7; 9 bases align to TRBD2. Germline lookup yields CDR1 KGHSH and CDR2 LQKENI. This CDR3 spans 17 amino acids. Unmatched junction bases numbered 12, after V lost 0 bases and J lost 6 bases. The CDR3 sequence is CASSPPTQAGGRGEQYF. In DNA, the CDR3 is TGTGCCAGCTCACCACCAACTCAAGCGGGAGGCCGGGGCGAGCAGTACTTC.

This clone has a handful of counts. The chain has TRBV10-2 and TRBJ2-7; 7 nucleotides agree with TRBD1. The V segment lost 6 bases and the J segment 0 bases; nucleotides outside the gene matches: 5. The CDR3 consists of 14 residues. CDR1 is WSHSY, CDR2 SAAADI, per germline. The CDR3 DNA reads TGCGCCAGCAGGCAGACAGGGAGCTCCTACGAGCAGTACTTC. Translation gives CASRQTGSSYEQYF.

Comment on this clone: Other nucleotide sequences from this sample produce the same CDR3. This CDR3 reads CAWSRGTQEKLFF. CDR3 nucleotides: TGTGCCTGGAGTCGAGGCACTCAGGAAAAACTGTTTTTT. This chain uses TRBV30 with TRBJ1-4; D remains unclear. With 2 bases removed from V and 8 bases from J, the gap between germline ends came to 12 bases. CDR1 is GTSNPN and CDR2 is SVGIG in the germline V gene (reference sequence). This CDR3 comprises 13 residues.

This chain joins TRBV28 and TRBJ2-5, with D perhaps TRBD1 (5 bases). This CDR3 region has 13 residues. From germline, CDR1 is MDHEN and CDR2 SYDVKM. Trimming stripped 7 bases from V and 5 bases from J, with 14 bases between. The CDR3 DNA sequence: TGTGCCAGCACCAGGGATTTACGGGAGACCCAGTACTTC. It translates to CASTRDLRETQYF. The variable domain in full, with the rest retrieved from reference TRBV28 and TRBJ2-5, is DVKVTQSSRYLVKRTGEKVFLECVQDMDHENMFWYRQDPGLGLRLIYFSYDVKMKEKGDIPEGYSVSREKKERFSLILESASTNQTSMYLCASTRDLRETQYFGPGTRLLVL.

The chain links TRBV4-1 to TRBJ1-1; TRBD1 aligns across 7 bases. The CDR3 has 15 residues. Per the germline V gene, CDR1 is MGHRA and CDR2 is YSYEKL. The V gene end was trimmed by 1 base and the J gene end by 1 base; junction bases not matched to a gene: 3. The CDR3 loop reads CASSQADRANTEAFF. The CDR3 DNA follows: TGCGCCAGCAGCCAAGCCGACAGGGCGAACACTGAAGCTTTCTTT.

The V gene is TRBV9, the J gene TRBJ1-4; D perhaps matches TRBD1 (5 bases). The V gene's germline CDR1 is SGDLS and CDR2 YYNGEE. V dropped 4 bases and J dropped 3 bases, with 13 bases sitting between them. This CDR3 has 15 residues. CDR3 in amino acids: CASSPNRTPNEKLFF. The CDR3 DNA reads TGTGCCAGCAGCCCCAACAGGACTCCTAATGAAAAACTGTTTTTT.

The chain links TRBV7-2 to TRBJ2-7; 7 nucleotides line up with TRBD2. Germline loops: CDR1 SGHTA, CDR2 FQGNSA. The length of the CDR3 is 15 residues. The V and J ends lost 2 bases and 3 bases, in that order; junction bases with no gene match: 7. The CDR3 is CASSLKWSGGYEQYF. CDR3 DNA sequence: TGTGCCAGCAGCTTAAAATGGTCGGGAGGCTACGAGCAGTACTTC.